What follows are 17 T cell receptor beta chains derived from one specimen sequenced in a study of cytomegalovirus exposure and HLA in healthy donors. The PCR used 60 Vbeta and 13 Jbeta primers. Clones were read by immunoSEQ multiplex PCR, and TCRdb kept only the in-frame ones, dropping some. This sample carries about 100,000 clones, with just over 5.5% going to the ten biggest clones. Input material: PBMCs. The receptors come from a girl aged 10-17 years in good health and CMV-seropositive.

The chain has TRBV14 and TRBJ1-2; 10 positions agree with TRBD1. The CDR3 sequence is 16 residues long. The V gene's germline CDR1 is SGHDN and CDR2 FVKESK. With V trimmed by 3 bases and J by 7 bases, 11 bases remained unmatched. The CDR3 sequence is CASSHRTGGAMIGYTF. CDR3 sequence (DNA): TGTGCCAGCAGCCACAGGACAGGGGGTGCAATGATTGGCTACACCTTC. Full variable domain (outside the CDR3, taken from reference TRBV14 and TRBJ1-2): EAGVTQFPSHSVIEKGQTVTLRCDPISGHDNLYWYRRVMGKEIKFLLHFVKESKQDESGMPNNRFLAERTGGTYSTLKVQPAELEDSGVYFCASSHRTGGAMIGYTFGSGTRLTVV.

J is TRBJ2-3 and V is TRBV9; 9 bases agree with TRBD1. Germline values: CDR1 SGDLS, CDR2 YYNGEE. The CDR3 is 17 amino acids. The ends lost 0 bases at V and 5 bases at J; junction bases unmatched: 10. The CDR3 spells CASSVVGDRVSGDTQYF. The CDR3 DNA reads TGTGCCAGCAGCGTAGTAGGGGACAGGGTTTCGGGAGATACGCAGTATTTT.

The chain is built from TRBV9 and TRBJ1-4; TRBD1 might be the D (5 bases). CDR1 is SGDLS, CDR2 YYNGEE, per germline. The length of the CDR3 is 16 residues. With 0 bases removed from V and 4 bases from J, the gap between germline ends came to 13 bases. CDR3 residues: CASSVGIGGINEKLFF. The DNA for the CDR3 is TGTGCCAGCAGCGTAGGAATTGGGGGGATTAATGAAAAACTGTTTTTT. Drawing the rest from reference TRBV9 and TRBJ1-4, the complete variable domain is DSGVTQTPKHLITATGQRVTLRCSPRSGDLSVYWYQQSLDQGLQFLIQYYNGEERAKGNILERFSAQQFPDLHSELNLSSLELGDSALYFCASSVGIGGINEKLFFGSGTQLSVL.

The V gene is TRBV4-3, the J gene TRBJ1-6; 9 bases align to TRBD1. V was clipped by 4 bases and J by 1 base; unmatched bases: 5. Looked up from germline, CDR1 is LGHNA and CDR2 is YSLEER. The CDR3 is made up of 17 amino acids. This CDR3 is CASSRTGGASYNSPLHF. CDR3 nucleotide sequence: TGCGCCAGCAGCCGAACAGGGGGCGCTTCCTATAATTCACCCCTCCACTTT.

The V call is TRBV4-1, the J call TRBJ2-7, with D tentatively TRBD1 (5 bases). From germline, CDR1 is MGHRA and CDR2 YSYEKL. V was cut by 3 bases and J by 1 base, with 10 bases left in between. This CDR3 has 14 amino acids. CDR3 nucleotide sequence: TGCGCCAGCAGCCAGGGGCGTACTTCCTACGAGCAGTACTTC. Amino acids: CASSQGRTSYEQYF.

This CDR3 reads CASSPGGTYPQRGYTF. CDR3 nucleotides: TGCGCCAGCAGCCCGGGGGGTACCTACCCTCAAAGGGGCTACACCTTC. The chain carries TRBV4-3 and TRBJ1-2; a possible D gene is TRBD1 (5 bases). Per the germline V gene, CDR1 is LGHNA and CDR2 is YSLEER. The CDR3 runs 16 residues. Trimming stripped 4 bases from V and 8 bases from J, with 23 bases between.

The chain carries TRBV5-1 and TRBJ1-1; D is undetermined. CDR3 size: 14 residues. The germline V and J ends were trimmed by 1 base and 0 bases, with 7 bases remaining between them. Germline V gene sequence: CDR1 SGHRS, CDR2 YFSETQ. CDR3 coding DNA: TGCGCCAGCAGCTTGACCAGGTTGAACACTGAAGCTTTCTTT. Translation gives CASSLTRLNTEAFF. The full variable domain, completed using reference TRBV5-1 and TRBJ1-1, is KAGVTQTPRYLIKTRGQQVTLSCSPISGHRSVSWYQQTPGQGLQFLFEYFSETQRNKGNFPGRFSGRQFSNSRSEMNVSTLELGDSALYLCASSLTRLNTEAFFGQGTRLTVV.

This chain links TRBV30 with TRBJ2-6, with a possible D match to TRBD1 (5 bases). The V end was cut by 4 bases, the J end by 0 bases, with 7 bases between. The CDR3 loop spans 14 amino acids. Germline CDR1 reads GTSNPN; CDR2 reads SVGIG (reference sequence). The CDR3 DNA follows: TGTGCCTGGACTACAGGCTCTGGGGCCAACGTCCTGACTTTC. It is translated as CAWTTGSGANVLTF.

The rearrangement links TRBV7-9 to TRBJ2-1; TRBD2 matches at 7 bases. V was clipped by 5 bases and J by 6 bases; unmatched bases: 4. The germline V gene has CDR1 SEHNR and CDR2 FQNEAQ (reference sequence). The CDR3 is 13 residues long. The CDR3 loop is CASSQRLANEQFF. The CDR3 DNA reads as TGTGCCAGCAGCCAGCGACTAGCCAATGAGCAGTTCTTC. Variable domain in full (rest from reference TRBV7-9 and TRBJ2-1): DTGVSQNPRHKITKRGQNVTFRCDPISEHNRLYWYRQTLGQGPEFLTYFQNEAQLEKSRLLSDRFSAERPKGSFSTLEIQRTEQGDSAMYLCASSQRLANEQFFGPGTRLTVL.

The chain combines TRBV28 with TRBJ1-5; the D is unclear. This CDR3 spans 14 amino acids. V was trimmed by 3 bases and J by 2 bases, leaving 8 bases between them. Per the germline V gene, CDR1 is MDHEN and CDR2 is SYDVKM. CDR3 sequence (DNA): TGTGCCAGCAGTTTGGAGTCAGGCAATCAGCCCCAGCATTTT. Amino acid sequence: CASSLESGNQPQHF.

The chain has TRBV2 and TRBJ1-2; D is ambiguous. The CDR3 has 12 amino acids. V was pared by 8 bases and J by 5 bases, with 12 bases between. Germline V gene sequence: CDR1 SNHLY, CDR2 FYNNEI. The CDR3 sequence: CASRAAVYGYTF. CDR3 DNA sequence: TGTGCCAGCCGTGCCGCGGTATATGGCTACACCTTC.

The rearrangement uses TRBV7-2 and TRBJ2-7; D might be TRBD1 (6 bases). From germline, CDR1 is SGHTA and CDR2 FQGNSA. V lost 6 bases to trimming and J lost 3 bases, with 24 bases between them. The CDR3 covers 17 residues. The CDR3 nucleotides read TGTGCCAGCAGTCCCAGGTTCCCCCGACAGGTCGACTACGAGCAGTACTTC. The encoded protein is CASSPRFPRQVDYEQYF.

This sequence joins TRBV29-1 and TRBJ1-1; D is undetermined. Per the germline V gene, CDR1 is SQVTM and CDR2 is ANQGSEA. Trimming removed 7 bases from V and 0 bases from J, with 9 bases in between. The CDR3 contains 12 residues. The CDR3 loop reads CSDRGMNTEAFF. CDR3 coding DNA: TGCAGCGATCGAGGCATGAACACTGAAGCTTTCTTT.

This sequence joins TRBV4-2 and TRBJ1-5; possible D gene TRBD1, 6 bases. The CDR3 contains 15 residues. Trimming removed 0 bases from V and 4 bases from J, with 10 bases in between. CDR1 and CDR2 from the germline V gene are LGHNA and YNFKEQ. CDR3 residues: CASSQEQTGNQPQHF. The CDR3, as DNA: TGTGCCAGCAGCCAAGAACAAACAGGGAATCAGCCCCAGCATTTT.

The CDR3 loop reads CASSPRQGPSYEQYF. The CDR3 DNA is TGTGCCAGCAGCCCAAGACAGGGTCCTTCCTACGAGCAGTACTTC. The chain employs TRBV7-2 and TRBJ2-7; TRBD1 agrees at 7 bases. The trim removed 5 bases at V and 1 base at J, leaving 8 bases unmatched. Germline V CDR1 and CDR2: SGHTA, FQGNSA. The CDR3 runs to 15 residues. The full variable domain, with the rest looked up from reference TRBV7-2 and TRBJ2-7, is GAGVSQSPSNKVTEKGKDVELRCDPISGHTALYWYRQSLGQGLEFLIYFQGNSAPDKSGLPSDRFSAERTGGSVSTLTIQRTQQEDSAVYLCASSPRQGPSYEQYFGPGTRLTVT.

The rearrangement joins TRBV7-2 to TRBJ2-7; 8 bases map to TRBD1. The CDR3 loop spans 18 amino acids. V lost 7 bases, J lost 1 base, and 18 bases stayed unmatched. Germline CDR1 is SGHTA and CDR2 is FQGNSA. Here the CDR3 DNA reads TGTGCCAGCACCGCCCGACAGGGGACCATTTCCGAATCCTACGAGCAGTACTTC. It yields the protein CASTARQGTISESYEQYF.

The chain links TRBV4-3 to TRBJ2-1, with 7 bases lining up with TRBD1. Germline loops: CDR1 LGHNA, CDR2 YSLEER. V gave up 0 bases and J gave up 3 bases; unmatched junction bases: 5. CDR3 length: 16 amino acids. The CDR3: CASSQDWTGYYNEQFF. CDR3 nucleotides: TGCGCCAGCAGCCAAGATTGGACAGGATACTACAATGAGCAGTTCTTC.